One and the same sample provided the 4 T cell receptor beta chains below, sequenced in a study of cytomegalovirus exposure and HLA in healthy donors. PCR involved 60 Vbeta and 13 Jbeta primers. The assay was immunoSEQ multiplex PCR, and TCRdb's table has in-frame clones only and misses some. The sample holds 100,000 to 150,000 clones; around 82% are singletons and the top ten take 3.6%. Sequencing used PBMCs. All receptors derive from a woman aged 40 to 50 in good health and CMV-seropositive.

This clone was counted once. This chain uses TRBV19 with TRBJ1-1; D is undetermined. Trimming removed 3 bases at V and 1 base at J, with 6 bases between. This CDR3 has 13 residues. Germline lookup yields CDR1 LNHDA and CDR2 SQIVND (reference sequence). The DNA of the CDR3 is TGTGCCAGTAGTATTTCAGGGAACACTGAAGCTTTCTTT. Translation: CASSISGNTEAFF.

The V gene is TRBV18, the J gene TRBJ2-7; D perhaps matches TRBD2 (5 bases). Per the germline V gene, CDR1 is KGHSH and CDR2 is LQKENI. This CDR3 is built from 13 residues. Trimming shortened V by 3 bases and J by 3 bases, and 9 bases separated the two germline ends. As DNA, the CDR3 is TGTGCCAGCTCACCGAGGGAGAGCTACGAGCAGTACTTC. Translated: CASSPRESYEQYF.

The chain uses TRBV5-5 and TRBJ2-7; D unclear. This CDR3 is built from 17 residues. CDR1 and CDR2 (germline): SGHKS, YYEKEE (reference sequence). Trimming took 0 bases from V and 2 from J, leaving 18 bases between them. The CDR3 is CASSLASWAAQTYEQYF. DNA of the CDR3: TGTGCCAGCAGCTTGGCAAGTTGGGCAGCCCAAACCTACGAGCAGTACTTC.

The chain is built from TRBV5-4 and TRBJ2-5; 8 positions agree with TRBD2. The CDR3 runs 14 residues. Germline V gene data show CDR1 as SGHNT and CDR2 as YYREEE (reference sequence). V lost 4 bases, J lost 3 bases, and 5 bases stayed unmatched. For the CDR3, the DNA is TGTGCCAGCAGCACTGTTAGCGGGGAAGAGACCCAGTACTTC. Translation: CASSTVSGEETQYF.